The sample holds one count of the clone carrying this T cell receptor beta chain. Germline V gene data show CDR1 as LNHDA and CDR2 as SQIVND (reference sequence). Trimming left V 5 bases short and J 5 bases short, with 13 bases between. This CDR3 comprises 14 residues. These data are taken from a study of blood T cell repertoires in COVID-19. Study overall: The analysed material was cDNA or gDNA that came from T cells, B-cell-depleted T cells, or PBMCs.

Cohort assignment relied on participant-reported clinical history. Recovered Cohort 3 donors showed two negative PCRs, clearance, or symptom resolution. As processed by the authors: The assay estimated nucleated cells by amplifying reference gene primers. Sequencing used immunoSEQ multiplex PCR; TCRdb keeps in-frame clones, though not all of them. The V and J calls and clone size come from that table; D and trimming were worked out from the DNA. The repertoire has around 180,000 clones, roughly 80% of them found once; the top ten carry approximately 12%. The receptor's source is a man aged 45-65 years who had recovered from COVID-19. The sequenced sample consisted of PBMCs or T cells enriched from blood (not recorded which). The V and J genes are TRBV19 and TRBJ2-1; no firm D call. The CDR3 bases are TGTGCCAGTAGTTACCCTAGTGGTAACAATGAGCAGTTCTTC. It specifies CASSYPSGNNEQFF. The complete variable domain, with remaining parts taken from reference TRBV19 and TRBJ2-1, reads DGGITQSPKYLFRKEGQNVTLSCEQNLNHDAMYWYRQDPGQGLRLIYYSQIVNDFQKGDIAEGYSVSREKKESFPLTVTSAQKNPTAFYLCASSYPSGNNEQFFGPGTRLTVL.